Listed below are T cell receptor beta chains from one sample, sequenced in a study of cytomegalovirus exposure and HLA in healthy donors. The data were produced by immunoSEQ multiplex PCR, yet TCRdb's version contains in-frame clones alone and is incomplete. The sample holds roughly 180,000 clones, approximately 85% seen once. The sequenced sample consisted of PBMCs. These receptors were taken from a man younger than 35 in good health and CMV-seropositive. CDR3s include the opening cysteine and the closing phenylalanine or tryptophan. D genes are given only for firm matches. Only part of the rows carry a size: once, few, many, or a class if the clone is expanded.

>TRBD1|TRBJ1-5|-|TRBV6-5
CASAPGQGNQPQHF
TGTGCCAGCGCCCCGGGACAGGGCAATCAGCCCCAGCATTTT
>TRBD2|TRBJ2-7|-|TRBV5-4
CASSFGGVRYEQYF
TGTGCCAGCAGCTTTGGGGGGGTCCGCTACGAGCAGTACTTC
>-|TRBJ2-3|-|TRBV15
CATSTGGAKGTDTQYF
TGTGCCACCAGCACGGGCGGGGCCAAAGGCACAGATACGCAGTATTTT
>-|TRBJ1-2|-|TRBV27
CASSSHRGSLHYGYTF
TGTGCCAGCAGTTCCCACCGGGGGAGCCTTCACTATGGCTACACCTTC
>TRBD2|TRBJ2-7|-|TRBV27
CASSRRTSGDYEQYF
TGTGCCAGCAGCCGACGGACTAGCGGGGATTACGAGCAGTACTTC
>-|TRBJ2-5|-|TRBV7-9
CASRITGGSSTETQYF
TGTGCCAGCAGAATTACCGGGGGATCGTCCACGGAGACCCAGTACTTC
>-|TRBJ2-7|-|TRBV25-1
CASSDRVSYEQYF
TGTGCCAGCAGTGATAGAGTCTCCTACGAGCAGTACTTC
>-|TRBJ2-3|once|TRBV5-1
CASSLVGPGDTQYF
TGCGCCAGCAGCTTGGTGGGGCCTGGAGATACGCAGTATTTT
>-|TRBJ1-5|-|TRBV19
CASSIYPGQPQHF
TGTGCCAGTAGTATCTATCCCGGTCAGCCCCAGCATTTT
>-|TRBJ1-6|-|TRBV18
CASAREELSPLHF
TGTGCCAGCGCCCGGGAGGAATTATCCCCCCTCCACTTT
>TRBD1|TRBJ1-1|-|TRBV30
CAWRQGARAFF
TGTGCCTGGAGACAGGGGGCGCGAGCTTTCTTT
>-|TRBJ1-2|once|TRBV5-3
CARSLDRVNYGYTF
TGTGCCAGAAGCTTGGACAGGGTCAACTATGGCTACACCTTC
>-|TRBJ2-7|-|TRBV5-5
CASSLDKYEQYF
TGTGCCAGCAGCTTGGACAAGTACGAGCAGTACTTC
>-|TRBJ2-7|-|TRBV7-8
CASSLYRVKDYEQYF
TGTGCCAGCAGCTTGTACAGGGTAAAGGACTACGAGCAGTACTTC
>-|TRBJ2-7|-|TRBV27
CASSFEAGAYEQYF
TGTGCCAGCAGTTTTGAGGCGGGGGCGTACGAGCAGTACTTC
>-|TRBJ2-1|-|TRBV10-3
CAISGRGSINEQFF
TGTGCCATCAGTGGGCGTGGGAGTATAAATGAGCAGTTCTTC
>TRBD2|TRBJ2-3|-|TRBV5-4
CASSPGTSGTPDTQYF
TGTGCCAGCAGCCCCGGGACTAGCGGGACCCCAGATACGCAGTATTTT
>TRBD2|TRBJ2-7|-|TRBV30
CAWAGGPYEQYF
TGTGCCTGGGCGGGGGGGCCGTACGAGCAGTACTTC
>TRBD2|TRBJ2-1|-|TRBV6-5
CASSYSLAGDYNEQFF
TGTGCCAGCAGTTATTCACTAGCGGGGGACTACAATGAGCAGTTCTTC
>-|TRBJ2-5|-|TRBV6-1
CASSDFTGSQETQYF
TGTGCCAGCAGTGACTTTACCGGGTCCCAAGAGACCCAGTACTTC
>TRBD1|TRBJ2-7|-|TRBV30
CAWSLGQGAIEQYF
TGTGCCTGGAGTTTGGGACAGGGGGCGATCGAGCAGTACTTC
>-|TRBJ2-3|-|TRBV9
CASSVGPGGGRGDTQYF
TGTGCCAGCAGCGTAGGCCCCGGCGGGGGCCGGGGAGATACGCAGTATTTT
>TRBD1|TRBJ1-2|-|TRBV18
CASSPAGGSDDGYTF
TGTGCCAGCTCACCCGCAGGGGGCTCGGACGATGGCTACACCTTC
>-|TRBJ1-5|-|TRBV10-1
CASSSGGANQPQHF
TGCGCCAGCAGCTCGGGGGGGGCCAATCAGCCCCAGCATTTT
>TRBD1|TRBJ1-4|-|TRBV5-1
CASSLDRGDEKLFF
TGCGCCAGCAGCTTGGACAGGGGGGACGAAAAACTGTTTTTT
>-|TRBJ2-5|-|TRBV10-3
CAISDGLGFQETQYF
TGTGCCATCAGTGATGGCCTAGGCTTCCAAGAGACCCAGTACTTC
>-|TRBJ2-5|-|TRBV21-1
CASNKLGVQETQYF
TGTGCCAGCAACAAACTAGGCGTACAAGAGACCCAGTACTTC
>-|TRBJ1-6|once|TRBV15
CATSNYRTRDNSPLHF
TGTGCCACCAGCAATTACAGGACAAGGGATAATTCACCCCTCCACTTT
>TRBD1|TRBJ1-4|-|TRBV7-6
CASSPQGAPNEKLFF
TGTGCCAGCAGCCCACAGGGGGCTCCTAATGAAAAACTGTTTTTT
>TRBD2|TRBJ2-1|-|TRBV5-1
CASSNSSGGASEQFF
TGCGCCAGCAGCAACTCTAGCGGGGGGGCAAGTGAGCAGTTCTTC
>-|TRBJ1-3|-|TRBV7-8
CASSLALTGISGNTIYF
TGTGCCAGCAGCTTAGCGCTGACGGGGATCTCTGGAAACACCATATATTTT
>TRBD1|TRBJ1-2|once|TRBV9
CASSPRDRDYGYTF
TGTGCCAGCAGCCCGAGAGACAGGGACTATGGCTACACCTTC
>-|TRBJ1-2|few|TRBV4-3
CASSPNTGNYGYTF
TGCGCCAGCAGCCCGAATACGGGGAACTATGGCTACACCTTC
>-|TRBJ1-1|-|TRBV5-5
CASSPQGNTEAFF
TGTGCCAGCAGCCCTCAGGGGAACACTGAAGCTTTCTTT
>TRBD1|TRBJ2-5|-|TRBV6-5
CASSPWDRGETQYF
TGTGCCAGCAGTCCCTGGGACAGGGGAGAGACCCAGTACTTC
>-|TRBJ1-3|-|TRBV6-5
CASRGGISGNTIYF
TGTGCCAGCAGGGGGGGGATCTCTGGAAACACCATATATTTT